This T cell receptor (beta chain) derives from a study of regulatory T cells in long-lasting Graves disease (dated by TCRdb to the early 2020s). In terms of the full investigation: Newly diagnosed Graves' disease patients had taken antithyroid drugs for less than 3 months. Peripheral blood TCR sequencing and RNA sequencing compared persistent Graves' disease patients with newly diagnosed Graves' disease patients. The study was conducted in China and was registered as a clinical trial. A total of 35 or so samples underwent TCR sequencing: some 13 from persistent and approximately 20 from newly diagnosed Graves' disease patients. On the study overall, not on this receptor specifically: A larger number of public clonotypes was shared among persistent patients (around 2,500) than among newly diagnosed patients (roughly 980). Only peripheral blood was studied, because thyroid tissue, the primary lesion, was inaccessible. The authors acknowledged the small sample size as a limitation that may reduce accuracy. Only the TCR beta chain was sequenced and analyzed. Preferential use of TRBV28, TRBJ1-2 and TRBJ2-5 was observed in persistent disease, whereas TRBV20-1 and TRBJ2-1 were favored in newly diagnosed disease. Persistent Graves' disease patients showed lower TCR Shannon entropy and fewer highly expanded clones than newly diagnosed patients, suggesting clonal expansion.

The library came from multiplex PCR. Sequenced on an Illumina HiSeq 4000. TCR beta libraries were built with iRepertoire HTBI primers and Arm-PCR amplification of CDR3 regions. Gel purification was performed on PCR products prior to sequencing. The authors' pipeline ran thus. A total of some 60 TRBV and some 13 TRBJ segments were identified across samples and were used for gene usage analysis of CDR3 amino acid clonotypes. Filtered high-quality paired reads were merged into contigs using COPE and FqMerger. BLAST was used to align contigs to IMGT TRBV, TRBD and TRBJ reference genes, and CDR3 was defined according to IMGT. Any clonotype with a frequency above 0.1% was counted as a highly expanded clone. Repertoire diversity was measured by Shannon entropy, and V-J evenness by the Gini coefficient. Clonotypes shared by more than one individual were considered public. TCRdb ran its own pipeline on the public reads, namely fastp trimming at Q25 and MiXCR clone calling, and kept in-frame beta chains. For every CDR3 protein sequence, its rows merge into one entry that carries the most common genes and DNA. The V and J calls shown here were made by TCRdb, not taken from the authors' results. The sample data list 400,000 to 450,000 distinct CDR3 sequences, and more than 12% of these were observed just once. In total, the top ten clones hold around 17% of the sample.

From the germline V gene (reference sequence), CDR1 is DFQATT and CDR2 is SNEGSKA. Inclusive of the bounding cysteine and phenylalanine, the CDR3 is 15 residues long. Of the read, only the CDR3 DNA is kept; its 45 bases are in frame from base 1. Germline trimming amounts to 1 base on V and 7 bases on J, with 8 as the count of junction bases outside the gene matches. This clonotype was detected many times. Its cognate antigen has yet to be identified. No much larger clone exists at a distance of one base, and base qualities are not known. This sample's time point label indicates: newly diagnosed GD, antithyroid drugs for less than 3 months. RNA was extracted from PBMCs in TRIzol for both TCR sequencing and RNA sequencing. The diagnosis of Graves' disease was made according to American Thyroid Association guidelines. The patients came from an endocrinology department in Xi'an, China. Each patient gave 8.5 to 9.5 milliliters of peripheral blood, collected in an EDTA anticoagulant tube. Ficoll Paque Plus density gradient separation was used to isolate PBMCs, and no further T cell sorting was performed. An Agilent 2100 Bioanalyzer and agarose gel were used to check RNA quality, while a NanoDrop 2000 measured RNA concentration.

These data were also reused for a study on T cells in Graves' hyperthyroidism and ophthalmopathy. As that second paper reports: A patient counted as having stable Graves' hyperthyroidism if no progression to ophthalmopathy occurred over 18 months of follow-up. Hyperthyroidism patients were newly diagnosed, had a disease duration of under 2 months, and were aged 18 to 65 years. Patients with uncontrolled infections, other autoimmune diseases, pregnancy or lactation were excluded. Diagnoses were established on the basis of clinical symptoms, serum thyroxine and TRAb, thyroid ultrasound, and orbital computed tomography. For the first round of RT-PCR on the TCR CDR3, the HTBI primer set was used together with the Qiagen OneStep RT-PCR kit. Most expanded thyroid clonotypes (frequency above 0.001) were also detected in blood, suggesting blood repertoires may reflect thyroid immune responses. A 13 V-J signature model separated ophthalmopathy from stable hyperthyroidism, with 87.88% sensitivity and 81.08% specificity in cross-validation and 80%/75% in testing. During validation, the model predicted progression to ophthalmopathy a median of about 6.3 months ahead of onset, with approximately 71% sensitivity and roughly 72% specificity. A discovery cohort of roughly 100 patients, roughly 40 with Graves' ophthalmopathy and 55 to 60 with stable Graves' hyperthyroidism, was used to find distinguishing TCR V-J signatures. Prospective prediction of ophthalmopathy was tested in an independent validation cohort of some 19 hyperthyroidism patients and some 17 patients who later progressed to ophthalmopathy. For training and testing, the roughly 97 patients in the discovery cohort were randomly divided in a 7:3 ratio. The study also compared thyroid tissue and blood T-cell repertoires from five or six Graves' hyperthyroidism patients. After blood sampling, hyperthyroidism patients were treated with methimazole at a starting dose of 30 mg daily, and ophthalmopathy patients were treated with high-dose intravenous methylprednisolone. The libraries were constructed in a second round of multiplex PCR and then size-selected and purified. Sequencing of the libraries was done on an Illumina HiSeq2000 using paired-end 100 bp reads. SOAPnuke was used to process the raw data, throwing out any read that contained adapters or uncalled bases, had a mean Phred below 15, or lacked an exact constant-primer or identifier match. High-quality paired reads were merged with COPE v1.2.5, and unique nucleotide sequences were defined as clonotypes. MiTCR v1.1 was used to align clonotypes to the IMGT TRBV, TRBD and TRBJ reference segments. The analysis was restricted to V-J combinations with a frequency above 0.0001, which together covered just over 99% of the repertoires. A TCS score was defined as the ratio between F50 (clonal expansion) and ExV (chaos), using BLOSUM62-based TCRdist between CDR3 peptides within each V-J. Welch's t-statistics and random forest reduced around 520 V-J features to 13, which were used in a naive Bayes classifier (R e1071). No statistical method was used to set the sample size in advance, and investigators knew the group allocation. TCR Vbeta CDR3 sequencing of some 140 peripheral blood samples (over 40 ophthalmopathy, about 74 hyperthyroidism and roughly 17 progressor patients) is reported in the paper.

The source of this sequence is a woman aged 25 to 39 with Graves disease. Donor details come from another sample of the same person, matched by shared clones. The specimen was peripheral blood mononuclear cells (PBMCs), collected at new diagnosis, from a patient treated with antithyroid drugs. This chain is built from TRBV20-1 and TRBJ2-1, with 9 bases aligning to TRBD2. The DNA sequence reads TGCAGTGCTAGAGGGATAGCGGGAGTGAAAAATGAGCAGTTCTTC. This gives the protein CSARGIAGVKNEQFF.